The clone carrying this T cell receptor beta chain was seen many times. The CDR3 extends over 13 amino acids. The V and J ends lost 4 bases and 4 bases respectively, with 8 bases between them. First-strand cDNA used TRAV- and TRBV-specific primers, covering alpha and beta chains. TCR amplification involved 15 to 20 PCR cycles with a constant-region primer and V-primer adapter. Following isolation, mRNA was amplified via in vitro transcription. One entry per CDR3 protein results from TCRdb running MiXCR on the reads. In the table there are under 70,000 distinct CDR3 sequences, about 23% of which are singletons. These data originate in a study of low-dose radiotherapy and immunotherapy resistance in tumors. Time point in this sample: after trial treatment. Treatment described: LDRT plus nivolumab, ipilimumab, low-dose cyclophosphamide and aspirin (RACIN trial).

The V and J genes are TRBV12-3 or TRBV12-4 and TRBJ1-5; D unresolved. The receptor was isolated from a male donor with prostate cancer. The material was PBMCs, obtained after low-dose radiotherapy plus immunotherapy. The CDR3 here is CASSSNPNQPQHF. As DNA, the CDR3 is TGTGCCAGCAGTTCGAATCCTAATCAGCCCCAGCATTTT.